The 17 T cell receptor beta chains presented below share a single source sample, sequenced in a study of CD8 T cells in Susac syndrome. RNA, at roughly 0.45 to 1 ug, was reverse transcribed with random hexamers. TCRdb independently ran MiXCR on the immunoSEQ multiplex PCR reads; one entry per CDR3 protein. The sample has about 140,000 distinct CDR3 sequences; approximately 95% are singletons. Sequences were obtained from CD4+ T cells from PBMCs. Receptors were obtained from a human donor with Susac syndrome.

This sequence joins TRBV12-3 or TRBV12-4 and TRBJ1-6; no definite D call. The CDR3 runs 13 residues. Trimming removed 3 bases at V and 7 bases at J, with 7 bases between. The CDR3 spells CASSFLANSPLHF. CDR3 DNA: TGTGCCAGCAGTTTTTTGGCCAATTCACCCCTCCACTTT.

The chain joins TRBV2 to TRBJ2-1, with D possibly being TRBD2 (5 bases). CDR1 is SNHLY, CDR2 FYNNEI, per germline. V was pared by 3 bases and J by 7 bases, with 16 bases between. The CDR3 contains 15 residues. CDR3 amino acids: CASSDTGPGLNEQFF. CDR3 sequence (DNA): TGTGCCAGCAGTGACACCGGGCCGGGGTTGAATGAGCAGTTCTTC.

The CDR3: CSVEGLAGALDTQYF. The DNA of the CDR3 is TGCAGCGTTGAGGGACTAGCGGGAGCCTTAGATACGCAGTATTTT. The V call is TRBV29-1, the J call TRBJ2-3; TRBD2 matches at 14 bases. Trimming removed 3 bases from V and 5 bases from J; junction bases left unmatched: 4. Germline CDR1 reads SQVTM; CDR2 reads ANQGSEA. There are 15 residues in the CDR3.

The rearrangement uses TRBV6-6 and TRBJ1-5; tentatively, D is TRBD1 (5 bases). CDR3 length: 15 amino acids. Germline CDR1 reads MNHNY; CDR2 reads SVGAGI (reference sequence). V was shortened by 6 bases and J by 0 bases, with 12 bases between the two germline ends. The CDR3 is CASSNGGNSNQPQHF. DNA of the CDR3: TGTGCCAGCAGCAACGGGGGGAATAGCAATCAGCCCCAGCATTTT.

The chain uses TRBV27 and TRBJ2-6; D possibly corresponds to TRBD1 (5 bases). Per germline, CDR1 MNHEY and CDR2 SMNVEV (reference sequence). The CDR3 consists of 17 residues. Trimming took off 3 bases at V and 2 bases at J, with 14 bases between the two ends. CDR3 coding DNA: TGTGCCAGCAGTTTTCTGCAGGGCTCTCCTGGGGCCAACGTCCTGACTTTC. This translates into CASSFLQGSPGANVLTF.

V and J are TRBV28 and TRBJ2-7, with D perhaps TRBD2 (6 bases). CDR1 is MDHEN, CDR2 SYDVKM, per germline. Deletions cut 6 bases from V and 0 bases from J, with 12 bases between. The CDR3 runs 14 residues. CDR3 in amino acids: CASSPLGLSYEQYF. CDR3 DNA sequence: TGTGCCAGCAGCCCTCTGGGACTCTCCTACGAGCAGTACTTC.

CDR3 protein: CASSLVGSEQFF. The CDR3 coding sequence is TGTGCCAGCAGCTTGGTGGGGAGCGAGCAGTTCTTC. This rearrangement joins TRBV7-8 to TRBJ2-1; tentative D call: TRBD2 (5 bases). V lost 3 bases to trimming and J lost 10 bases, with 10 bases between them. The CDR3 length is 12 residues. CDR1 is SGHVS, CDR2 FQNEAQ, per germline.

The chain has TRBV13 and TRBJ2-3; 7 bases line up with TRBD1. The CDR3 is 17 residues long. The V and J ends lost 5 bases and 1 base, in that order; junction bases with no gene match: 12. The V gene's germline CDR1 is PRHDT and CDR2 FYEKMQ (reference sequence). The CDR3 sequence: CASSPRARGRGTDTQYF. CDR3 nucleotide sequence: TGTGCCAGCAGCCCTAGAGCAAGGGGGCGCGGCACAGATACGCAGTATTTT.

This clonotype was seen a single time. The rearrangement uses TRBV15 and TRBJ2-7, with 8 nucleotides matching TRBD1. Trimming took 0 bases from V and 4 from J; bases not matched to a gene: 5. This CDR3 has 15 residues. Germline CDR1 is LNHNV and CDR2 is YYDKDF (reference sequence). This CDR3 reads CATSRDGTGLYEQYF. CDR3 sequence (DNA): TGTGCCACCAGCAGAGATGGGACAGGTCTTTACGAGCAGTACTTC.

The CDR3 DNA reads TGTGCCAGCAGCTTGGGACACAACAATAATTCACCCCTCCACTTT. Translating gives CASSLGHNNNSPLHF. V gene TRBV5-6 combines with J gene TRBJ1-6; D uncertain. CDR1 SGHDT and CDR2 YYEEEE come from the germline V gene. Trimming removed 0 bases from V and 5 bases from J, with 9 bases in between. This CDR3 spans 15 amino acids.

This chain uses TRBV30 with TRBJ1-1, with D unresolved. CDR3 length: 13 residues. Per the germline V gene, CDR1 is GTSNPN and CDR2 is SVGIG (reference sequence). Trimming removed 3 bases from V and 0 bases from J, with 8 bases in between. The CDR3 bases are TGTGCCTGGAGAGCGGGGATGAACACTGAAGCTTTCTTT. Protein sequence: CAWRAGMNTEAFF.

The chain employs TRBV12-3 or TRBV12-4 and TRBJ1-1; D is unclear. Trimming left V 5 bases short and J 1 base short, with 8 bases between. This CDR3 comprises 13 residues. CDR3 sequence: CASSATANTEAFF. The DNA for the CDR3 is TGTGCCAGCAGTGCTACAGCGAACACTGAAGCTTTCTTT.

The chain is built from TRBV28 and TRBJ1-2, with TRBD1 matching 7 bases. The CDR3 runs 15 residues. Per germline, CDR1 MDHEN and CDR2 SYDVKM. V shed 7 bases, J shed 8 bases, and the junction held 16 bases outside the gene matches. The CDR3 here is CASISSDRAGYGYTF. The CDR3 DNA is TGTGCCAGCATTTCCTCCGACAGGGCTGGGTACGGCTACACCTTC.

This chain links TRBV30 with TRBJ1-1; no clear D gene. The germline V and J ends were trimmed by 6 bases and 7 bases, with 15 bases remaining between them. The CDR3 spans 12 residues. Germline CDR1 GTSNPN, CDR2 SVGIG (reference sequence). Here the CDR3 reads CACAPRGVEAFF. CDR3 in DNA: TGTGCCTGTGCCCCCCGCGGAGTTGAAGCTTTCTTT.

The chain uses TRBV15 and TRBJ2-2; 11 nucleotides align to TRBD2. Germline CDR1 is LNHNV and CDR2 is YYDKDF (reference sequence). CDR3 length equals 18 residues. After removal of 1 base from V and 4 bases from J, the junction contained 8 bases not matched to a gene. The CDR3 DNA reads TGTGCCACCAGCAGAGTTCTAGCGGGAGGTCGGGGCACCGGGGAGCTGTTTTTT. Amino acid sequence: CATSRVLAGGRGTGELFF.

This clonotype was seen just once. This rearrangement joins TRBV5-1 to TRBJ2-4, with D maybe TRBD2 (7 bases). Trimming shortened V by 7 bases and J by 0 bases, and 14 bases separated the two germline ends. Germline V CDR1 and CDR2: SGHRS, YFSETQ. The CDR3 sequence is 15 residues long. The DNA of the CDR3 is TGCGCCAGCGCTCCGGGGGGCCGAGCCAAAAACATTCAGTACTTC. As protein: CASAPGGRAKNIQYF.

The chain is built from TRBV9 and TRBJ2-2, with D possibly being TRBD2 (6 bases). Germline CDR1 and CDR2: SGDLS and YYNGEE. Trimming removed 3 bases at V and 2 bases at J, with 11 bases between. This CDR3 has 15 amino acids. DNA for the CDR3: TGTGCCAGCAGCGCTTCGGGACTTAACACCGGGGAGCTGTTTTTT. Translation gives CASSASGLNTGELFF.